This T cell receptor beta chain was retrieved from a study of graft-versus-host responses after intestinal transplantation. As for the study in general: Induction using anti-thymocyte globulin, followed by tacrolimus and steroids for approximately three years, was given to all recipients.

V dropped 8 bases and J dropped 5; count of bases not matched to a gene: 11. The CDR3 consists of 15 residues. CDR1 and CDR2 (germline): SNHLY, FYNNEI. Study-wide findings and caveats: GvH clones surfaced in recipient marrow, some emerging earlier in ileum or blood. High graft-versus-host to host-versus-graft clonal ratios were found in allografts of patients who had graft-donor T cell macrochimerism. GvH clone levels peaked in circulation, and this peak was associated with early post-transplant HvG declines.

The method was immunoSEQ multiplex PCR; TCRdb's version includes in-frame clones alone and lacks a portion of them. This sample has some 84,000 clones, with around 84% found just once. A word on this clone: Its target is not known.

The rearrangement links TRBV2 to TRBJ2-5; 10 bases match TRBD1. Sequencing was performed on unstimulated CD4+ T cells sorted from spleen or lymph node cells, taken before intestinal transplant. The sequence derives from a human donor who received an intestinal transplant. The CDR3 region has the DNA TGTGCCAGCGGGGCGGGACAGGGGCGTAGGGAGACCCAGTACTTC. Its translation: CASGAGQGRRETQYF. The full variable domain, completed using reference TRBV2 and TRBJ2-5, is EPEVTQTPSHQVTQMGQEVILRCVPISNHLYFYWYRQILGQKVEFLVSFYNNEISEKSEIFDDQFSVERPDGSNFTLKIRSTKLEDSAMYFCASGAGQGRRETQYFGPGTRLLVL.